These T cell receptor beta chains were read from a single sample in a study of CD8+ T cells in alopecia areata. Libraries were prepared by immunoSEQ multiplex PCR; TCRdb keeps only in-frame clonotypes and omits some of them. The table includes around 190,000 clones, approximately 60% detected once. Specimen: CD8+ T cells sorted from blood. These receptors all stem from a human donor in good health. CDR3s include the opening cysteine and the closing phenylalanine or tryptophan. The order of the fields is J gene, V gene, D gene, clone size, CDR3 protein, CDR3 DNA. The D gene is left open where the match is weak. Clone size is given for some rows only: seen once, a few or many times, or a class if the clone is expanded.

TRBJ1-2 TRBV29-1 . few CSVQGSYGYTF TGCAGCGTTCAAGGGAGCTATGGCTACACCTTC
TRBJ1-2 TRBV6-6 . . CASSYNSDGYGYTF TGTGCCAGCAGTTACAACTCGGATGGGTATGGCTACACCTTC
TRBJ2-1 TRBV4-1 TRBD2 few CASSQSSGGKYEQFF TGCGCCAGCAGCCAGTCTAGCGGGGGGAAGTATGAGCAGTTCTTC
TRBJ1-4 TRBV5-4 TRBD1 . CASSPDRDEKLFF TGTGCCAGCAGCCCTGACAGGGATGAAAAACTGTTTTTT
TRBJ1-1 TRBV5-6 . . CASSRGRTEAFF TGTGCCAGCAGCCGTGGTAGAACTGAAGCTTTCTTT
TRBJ1-1 TRBV29-1 . . CSVGGGLTDPLNTEAFF TGCAGCGTTGGGGGAGGGCTGACGGACCCTTTGAACACTGAAGCTTTCTTT
TRBJ2-1 TRBV5-1 TRBD2 few CASSPPERGSGNEQFF TGCGCCAGCAGCCCCCCGGAGCGGGGGTCTGGCAATGAGCAGTTCTTC
TRBJ2-5 TRBV25-1 . few CASSDGGPSYF TGTGCCAGCAGTGACGGGGGGCCCTCGTACTTC
TRBJ1-2 TRBV19 TRBD1 few CASSNSGTGGYTF TGTGCCAGTAGTAATTCCGGGACAGGGGGCTACACCTTC
TRBJ2-1 TRBV2 . . CASSEVGSEQFF TGTGCCAGCAGTGAAGTGGGGTCTGAGCAGTTCTTC
TRBJ2-1 TRBV11-2 . few CASSLEVPGNNEQFF TGTGCCAGCAGCTTAGAAGTTCCGGGGAACAATGAGCAGTTCTTC
TRBJ1-2 TRBV19 TRBD1 few CASSFGTGYGYTF TGTGCCAGTAGCTTTGGGACAGGCTATGGCTACACCTTC
TRBJ2-2 TRBV6-1 . few CASIGPGELFF TGTGCCAGCATAGGACCCGGGGAGCTGTTTTTT
TRBJ2-1 TRBV5-6 TRBD2 . CASSSAGRGDEQFF TGTGCCAGCAGCTCCGCGGGGAGGGGCGATGAGCAGTTCTTC
TRBJ2-6 TRBV9 . . CASSARNSGANVLTF TGTGCCAGCAGCGCACGGAACTCTGGGGCCAACGTCCTGACTTTC
TRBJ2-7 TRBV7-6 TRBD2 few CASSFGTSAGYEQYF TGTGCCAGCAGCTTTGGGACTAGCGCTGGCTACGAGCAGTACTTC
TRBJ1-2 TRBV27 . . CASSDRSNYGYTF TGTGCCAGCAGCGACAGGAGCAACTATGGCTACACCTTC
TRBJ2-5 TRBV18 . few CASSPPEGMGRETQYF TGTGCCAGCTCACCACCGGAAGGGATGGGGCGTGAGACCCAGTACTTC
TRBJ1-4 TRBV4-1 . . CASSQVGGASEKLFF TGCGCCAGCAGCCAAGTGGGAGGGGCGAGCGAAAAACTGTTTTTT
TRBJ1-2 TRBV13 . . CASSSALESLSYGYTF TGTGCCAGCAGCTCCGCTTTGGAGTCCCTCTCTTATGGCTACACCTTC
TRBJ2-2 TRBV15 . . CATSPAGTGNTGELFF TGTGCCACCAGCCCGGCCGGGACTGGGAACACCGGGGAGCTGTTTTTT
TRBJ2-5 TRBV9 TRBD2 . CASSAGGAQETQYF TGTGCCAGCAGCGCCGGGGGGGCCCAGGAGACCCAGTACTTC
TRBJ2-7 TRBV2 . medium-sized CAGGRDTSYEQYF TGTGCCGGGGGACGGGACACCTCCTACGAGCAGTACTTC
TRBJ2-7 TRBV5-6 . . CASSAGQGPYEQYF TGTGCCAGCAGCGCCGGGCAGGGGCCCTACGAGCAGTACTTC
TRBJ2-5 TRBV6-5 TRBD2 . CASRLAGGFETQYF TGTGCCAGCAGGCTAGCGGGGGGGTTTGAGACCCAGTACTTC
TRBJ1-5 TRBV19 . . CASSIVRGGNQPQHF TGTGCCAGTAGTATAGTCAGGGGAGGCAATCAGCCCCAGCATTTT
TRBJ1-5 TRBV4-1 . . CASSQAENSNQPQHF TGCGCCAGCAGCCAAGCAGAAAATAGCAATCAGCCCCAGCATTTT
TRBJ2-4 TRBV23-1 . . CASEGDIQYF TGCGCCAGCGAGGGGGACATTCAGTACTTC
TRBJ2-7 TRBV27 TRBD1 . CASSLEVGQGLYEQYF TGTGCCAGCAGTTTAGAGGTGGGACAGGGCTTGTACGAGCAGTACTTC
TRBJ2-7 TRBV25-1 . . CASSELGPRNEQYF TGTGCCAGCAGTGAATTGGGGCCGCGGAACGAGCAGTACTTC
TRBJ1-4 TRBV19 TRBD1 few CASSSGTATNEKLIF TGTGCCAGTAGTAGTGGGACAGCAACTAATGAAAAACTGATTTTT
TRBJ2-1 TRBV29-1 TRBD1 . CSVEEGTVYNEQFF TGCAGCGTTGAAGAGGGGACAGTCTACAATGAGCAGTTCTTC
TRBJ2-1 TRBV27 . . CASRPIMGNEQFF TGTGCCAGCAGGCCTATAATGGGCAATGAGCAGTTCTTC
TRBJ2-7 TRBV29-1 TRBD1 . CSVQGALAEQYF TGCAGCGTTCAGGGGGCGTTGGCCGAGCAGTACTTC
TRBJ2-5 TRBV7-9 TRBD1 . CASSYRDRDQETQYF TGTGCCAGCAGTTACCGGGACAGGGACCAAGAGACCCAGTACTTC
TRBJ1-2 TRBV29-1 . . CSVVGEEGGYTF TGCAGCGTTGTAGGCGAGGAGGGTGGCTACACCTTC
TRBJ1-2 TRBV10-3 TRBD1 . CAISPEGAQGYGYTF TGTGCCATCAGCCCCGAGGGCGCACAGGGGTATGGCTACACCTTC
TRBJ2-5 TRBV5-1 . . CASSLEGRETQYF TGCGCCAGCAGCTTGGAGGGCAGGGAGACCCAGTACTTC
TRBJ2-7 TRBV11-2 TRBD2 few CASSNSGAVSYEQYF TGTGCCAGCAGTAATAGCGGGGCGGTTTCCTACGAGCAGTACTTC
TRBJ2-2 TRBV9 . once CASSVQRRDIVSNTGELFF TGTGCCAGCAGCGTACAGAGACGGGACATCGTCTCGAACACCGGGGAGCTGTTTTTT
TRBJ1-4 TRBV6-1 TRBD1 . CASSVRQGWEKLFF TGTGCCAGCAGTGTTCGACAGGGCTGGGAAAAACTGTTTTTT
TRBJ1-2 TRBV6-5 TRBD1 . CASSPDRDYGYTF TGTGCCAGCAGTCCCGACAGGGACTATGGCTACACCTTC
TRBJ2-5 TRBV7-2 TRBD2 . CASSEDLAGGLFQETQYF TGTGCCAGCAGCGAAGACTTAGCGGGGGGTCTATTCCAAGAGACCCAGTACTTC
TRBJ2-3 TRBV4-2 TRBD1 . CASSQATRQGVDTQYF TGTGCCAGCAGCCAAGCGACGAGACAGGGTGTTGATACGCAGTATTTT
TRBJ2-1 TRBV4-1 TRBD2 few CASRQAGVTGEQFF TGCGCCAGCCGACAAGCGGGGGTCACGGGGGAGCAGTTCTTC
TRBJ2-7 TRBV4-1 . . CASSQAAGSGEQYF TGCGCCAGCAGCCAAGCCGCGGGGTCGGGAGAGCAGTACTTC
TRBJ2-1 TRBV5-4 TRBD2 . CASRVLVGGSSYNEQFF TGTGCCAGCCGAGTCCTCGTGGGCGGGAGCTCCTACAATGAGCAGTTCTTC
TRBJ2-6 TRBV27 . once CASSDWTVSGANVLTF TGTGCCAGCAGCGATTGGACGGTCTCTGGGGCCAACGTCCTGACTTTC
TRBJ1-3 TRBV2 . once CASTEGYYGNTIYF TGTGCCAGCACCGAGGGGTATTACGGAAACACCATATATTTT
TRBJ2-2 TRBV5-6 TRBD1 . CASSFIGTGANTGELFF TGTGCCAGCAGCTTTATTGGGACAGGGGCGAACACCGGGGAGCTGTTTTTT
TRBJ2-7 TRBV15 TRBD1 . CATSSEPGQPYEQYF TGTGCCACCAGCAGCGAACCGGGACAGCCCTACGAGCAGTACTTC
TRBJ2-3 TRBV25-1 . . CASSPWGAGTDTQYF TGTGCCAGCTCCCCGTGGGGGGCTGGCACAGATACGCAGTATTTT
TRBJ2-6 TRBV6-1 . few CASSDASSGANVLTF TGTGCCAGCAGTGACGCCAGCTCTGGGGCCAACGTCCTGACTTTC
TRBJ2-3 TRBV5-4 TRBD2 . CASSFSGGRTDTQYF TGTGCCAGCAGCTTCAGCGGGGGACGCACAGATACGCAGTATTTT
TRBJ2-7 TRBV29-1 TRBD1 few CSARGGQGSPNYEQYF TGCAGCGCCCGGGGGGGACAGGGGAGCCCGAACTACGAGCAGTACTTC
TRBJ1-4 TRBV27 . . CASSDRRDKHEKLFF TGTGCCAGCAGTGACCGCCGGGACAAGCATGAAAAACTGTTTTTT
TRBJ2-3 TRBV13 . . CASSLGPDTQYF TGTGCCAGCAGCTTAGGGCCAGATACGCAGTATTTT
TRBJ2-1 TRBV27 . . CASSFPAAPYNEQFF TGTGCCAGCAGTTTTCCAGCTGCCCCCTACAATGAGCAGTTCTTC
TRBJ1-1 TRBV7-6 . . CASSSGQINTEAFF TGTGCCAGCAGCTCAGGACAGATCAACACTGAAGCTTTCTTT